This TCR beta chain was sequenced for a study of T-cell memory formation after mild COVID-19. Trimming took off 6 bases at V and 8 bases at J, with 15 bases between the two ends. CDR1 is SEHNR and CDR2 is FQNEAQ in the germline V gene (reference sequence). The CDR3 loop spans 13 amino acids. MiXCR, applied by TCRdb to the 5' RACE reads, yields one record per CDR3 protein. The repertoire holds around 300,000 distinct CDR3 sequences, with about 13% as singletons. The source of this sequence is a man between 18 and 29 years old who had mild COVID-19 (a few samples of this study predate the infection). Cell type and time point are not known. The sequenced sample consisted of PBMCs or a T cell subset sorted from them (not recorded which). The chain has TRBV7-9 and TRBJ2-3; a possible D gene is TRBD1 (6 bases). CDR3 residues: CASSLQGGGTQYF. The CDR3 DNA reads TGTGCCAGCAGTCTACAGGGTGGGGGTACGCAGTATTTT.